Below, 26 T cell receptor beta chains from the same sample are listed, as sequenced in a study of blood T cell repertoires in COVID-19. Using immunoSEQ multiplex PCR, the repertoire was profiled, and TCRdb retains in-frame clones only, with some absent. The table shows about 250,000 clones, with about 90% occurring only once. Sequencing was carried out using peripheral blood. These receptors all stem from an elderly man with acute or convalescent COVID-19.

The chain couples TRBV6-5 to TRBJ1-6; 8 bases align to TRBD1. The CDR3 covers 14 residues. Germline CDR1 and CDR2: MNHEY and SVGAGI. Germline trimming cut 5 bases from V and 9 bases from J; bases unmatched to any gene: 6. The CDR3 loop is CASSPRQGSSPLHF. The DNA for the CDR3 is TGTGCCAGCAGTCCTAGACAGGGGAGTTCACCCCTCCACTTT.

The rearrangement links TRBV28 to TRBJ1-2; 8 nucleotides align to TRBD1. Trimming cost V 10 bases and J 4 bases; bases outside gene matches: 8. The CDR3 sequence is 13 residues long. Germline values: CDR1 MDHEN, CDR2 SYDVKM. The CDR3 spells CATGDRGAYGYTF. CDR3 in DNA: TGTGCCACCGGCGACAGGGGTGCCTATGGCTACACCTTC.

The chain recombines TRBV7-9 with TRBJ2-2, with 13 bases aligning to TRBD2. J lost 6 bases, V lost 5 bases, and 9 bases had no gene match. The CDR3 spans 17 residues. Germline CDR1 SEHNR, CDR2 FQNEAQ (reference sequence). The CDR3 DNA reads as TGTGCCAGCAGCCTGGGACTAGCGGGACTGGGGGCCGGGGAGCTGTTTTTT. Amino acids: CASSLGLAGLGAGELFF.

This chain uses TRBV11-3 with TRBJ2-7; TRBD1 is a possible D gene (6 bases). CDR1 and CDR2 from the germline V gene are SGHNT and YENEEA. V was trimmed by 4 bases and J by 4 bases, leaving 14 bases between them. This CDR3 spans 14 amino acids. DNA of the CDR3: TGTGCCAGCAGCTCGATGCCAGGGGATTACGAGCAGTACTTC. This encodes CASSSMPGDYEQYF.

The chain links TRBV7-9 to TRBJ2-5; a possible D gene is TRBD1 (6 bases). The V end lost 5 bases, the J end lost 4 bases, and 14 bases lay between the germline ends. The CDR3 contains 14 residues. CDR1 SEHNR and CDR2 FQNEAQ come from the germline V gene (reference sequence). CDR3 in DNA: TGTGCCAGCAGCCGGTCAATAGGGGGAGAGACCCAGTACTTC. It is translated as CASSRSIGGETQYF.

CDR3 residues: CASSQEMGLTVRGYTF. CDR3 coding DNA: TGTGCCAGCAGCCAAGAAATGGGACTGACAGTTCGGGGCTACACCTTC. The V gene is TRBV4-2, the J gene TRBJ1-2, with a weak D call TRBD1 (5 bases). V dropped 0 bases and J dropped 8 bases, with 19 bases sitting between them. The CDR3 is 16 amino acids. Germline V gene data show CDR1 as LGHNA and CDR2 as YNFKEQ.

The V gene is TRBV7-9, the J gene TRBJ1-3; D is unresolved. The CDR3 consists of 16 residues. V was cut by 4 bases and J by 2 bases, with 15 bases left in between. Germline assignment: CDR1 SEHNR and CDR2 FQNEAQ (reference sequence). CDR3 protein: CASSSRGMRTGNTIYF. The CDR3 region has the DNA TGTGCCAGCAGCTCCCGCGGGATGAGGACTGGAAACACCATATATTTT.

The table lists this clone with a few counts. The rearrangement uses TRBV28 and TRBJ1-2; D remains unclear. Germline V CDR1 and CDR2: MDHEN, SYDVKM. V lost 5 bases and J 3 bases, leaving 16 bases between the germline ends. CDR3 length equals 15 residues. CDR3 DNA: TGTGCCAGCAGTCCCCAAGAGGGCAAGTACTATGGCTACACCTTC. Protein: CASSPQEGKYYGYTF.

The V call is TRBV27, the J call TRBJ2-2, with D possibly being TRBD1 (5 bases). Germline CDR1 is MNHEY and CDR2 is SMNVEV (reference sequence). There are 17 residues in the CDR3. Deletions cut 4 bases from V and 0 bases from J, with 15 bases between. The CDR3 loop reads CASSSPGRLANTGELFF. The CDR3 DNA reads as TGTGCCAGCAGTTCCCCAGGGCGCTTAGCGAACACCGGGGAGCTGTTTTTT.

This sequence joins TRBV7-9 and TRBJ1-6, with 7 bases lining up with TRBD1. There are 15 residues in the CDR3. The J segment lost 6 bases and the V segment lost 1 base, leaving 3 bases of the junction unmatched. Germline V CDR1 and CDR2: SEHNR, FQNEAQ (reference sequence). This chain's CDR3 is CASSLVGTVNSPLHF. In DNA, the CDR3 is TGTGCCAGCAGCTTAGTTGGGACAGTTAATTCACCCCTCCACTTT.

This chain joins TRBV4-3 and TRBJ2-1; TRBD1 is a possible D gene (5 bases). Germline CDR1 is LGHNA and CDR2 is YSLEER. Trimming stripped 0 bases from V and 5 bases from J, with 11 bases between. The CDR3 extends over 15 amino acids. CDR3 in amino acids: CASSQDGAGNNEQFF. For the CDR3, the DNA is TGCGCCAGCAGCCAAGATGGGGCAGGAAACAATGAGCAGTTCTTC.

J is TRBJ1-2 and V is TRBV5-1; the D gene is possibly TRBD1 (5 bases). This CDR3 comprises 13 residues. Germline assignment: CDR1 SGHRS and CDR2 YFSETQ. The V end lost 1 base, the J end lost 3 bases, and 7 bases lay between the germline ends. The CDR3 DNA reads TGCGCCAGCAGCTTGAACAGGTACTATGGCTACACCTTC. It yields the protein CASSLNRYYGYTF.

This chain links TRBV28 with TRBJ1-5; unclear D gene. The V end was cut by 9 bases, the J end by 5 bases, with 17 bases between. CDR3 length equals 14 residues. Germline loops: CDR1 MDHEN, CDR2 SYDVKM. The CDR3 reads CASTGKSTYQPQHF. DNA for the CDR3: TGTGCCAGTACGGGGAAGTCGACATATCAGCCCCAGCATTTT.

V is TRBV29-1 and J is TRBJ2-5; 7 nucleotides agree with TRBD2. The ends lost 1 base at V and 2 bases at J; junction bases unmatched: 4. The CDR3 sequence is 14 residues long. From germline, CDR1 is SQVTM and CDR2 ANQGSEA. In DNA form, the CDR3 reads TGCAGCGTTGAAGTTTGGGGAGGGCAAGAGACCCAGTACTTC. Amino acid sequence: CSVEVWGGQETQYF.

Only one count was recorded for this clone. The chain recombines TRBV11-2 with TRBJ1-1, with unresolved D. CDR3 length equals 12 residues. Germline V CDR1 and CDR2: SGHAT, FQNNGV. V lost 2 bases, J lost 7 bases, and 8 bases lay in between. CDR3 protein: CASSLYTGEAFF. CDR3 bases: TGTGCCAGCAGCTTATATACGGGTGAAGCTTTCTTT.

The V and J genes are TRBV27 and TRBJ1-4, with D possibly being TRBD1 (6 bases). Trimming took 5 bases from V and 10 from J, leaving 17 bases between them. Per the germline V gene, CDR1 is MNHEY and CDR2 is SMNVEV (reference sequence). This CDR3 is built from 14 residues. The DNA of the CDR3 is TGTGCCAGCAGTAAATCACAGGGTTTTGGAAAACTGTTTTTT. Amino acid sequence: CASSKSQGFGKLFF.

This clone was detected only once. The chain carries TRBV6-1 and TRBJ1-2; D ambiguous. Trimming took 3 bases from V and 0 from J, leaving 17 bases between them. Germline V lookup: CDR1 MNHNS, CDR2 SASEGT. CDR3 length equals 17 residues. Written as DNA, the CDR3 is TGTGCCAGCAGTGATCCGGGAGTTTTAAGTGCTAACTATGGCTACACCTTC. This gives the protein CASSDPGVLSANYGYTF.

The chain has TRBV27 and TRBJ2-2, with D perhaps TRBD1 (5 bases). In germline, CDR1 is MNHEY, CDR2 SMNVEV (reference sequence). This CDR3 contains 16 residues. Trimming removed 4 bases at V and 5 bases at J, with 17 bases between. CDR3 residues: CASSSKSSQGTGELFF. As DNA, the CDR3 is TGTGCCAGCAGTTCCAAATCATCCCAGGGAACCGGGGAGCTGTTTTTT.

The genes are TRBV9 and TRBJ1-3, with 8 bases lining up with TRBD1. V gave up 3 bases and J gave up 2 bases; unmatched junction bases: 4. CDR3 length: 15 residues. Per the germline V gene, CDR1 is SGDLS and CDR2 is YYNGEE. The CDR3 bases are TGTGCCAGCAGCGCCCAGGGGGCGGCTGGAAACACCATATATTTT. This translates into CASSAQGAAGNTIYF.

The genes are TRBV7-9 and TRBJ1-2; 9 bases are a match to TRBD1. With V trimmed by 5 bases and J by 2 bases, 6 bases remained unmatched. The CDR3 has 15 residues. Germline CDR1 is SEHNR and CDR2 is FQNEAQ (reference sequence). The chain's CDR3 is CASSLSTGGNYGYTF. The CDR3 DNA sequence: TGTGCCAGCAGCCTATCGACAGGGGGGAACTATGGCTACACCTTC.

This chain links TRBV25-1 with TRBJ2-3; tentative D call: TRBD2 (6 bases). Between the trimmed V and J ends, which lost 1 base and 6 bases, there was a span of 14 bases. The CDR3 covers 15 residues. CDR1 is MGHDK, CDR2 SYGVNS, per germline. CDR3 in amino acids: CASSESLGGEDTQYF. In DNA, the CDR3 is TGTGCCAGCAGTGAATCCCTAGGAGGGGAGGATACGCAGTATTTT. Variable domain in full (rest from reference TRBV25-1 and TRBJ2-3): EADIYQTPRYLVIGTGKKITLECSQTMGHDKMYWYQQDPGMELHLIHYSYGVNSTEKGDLSSESTVSRIRTEHFPLTLESARPSHTSQYLCASSESLGGEDTQYFGPGTRLTVL.

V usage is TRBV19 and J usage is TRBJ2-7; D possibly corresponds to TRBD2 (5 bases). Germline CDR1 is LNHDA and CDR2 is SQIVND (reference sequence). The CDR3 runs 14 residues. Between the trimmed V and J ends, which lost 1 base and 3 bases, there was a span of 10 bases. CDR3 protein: CASSIGRTNYEQYF. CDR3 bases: TGTGCCAGTAGTATAGGGAGGACCAACTACGAGCAGTACTTC. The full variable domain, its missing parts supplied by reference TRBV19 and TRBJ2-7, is DGGITQSPKYLFRKEGQNVTLSCEQNLNHDAMYWYRQDPGQGLRLIYYSQIVNDFQKGDIAEGYSVSREKKESFPLTVTSAQKNPTAFYLCASSIGRTNYEQYFGPGTRLTVT.

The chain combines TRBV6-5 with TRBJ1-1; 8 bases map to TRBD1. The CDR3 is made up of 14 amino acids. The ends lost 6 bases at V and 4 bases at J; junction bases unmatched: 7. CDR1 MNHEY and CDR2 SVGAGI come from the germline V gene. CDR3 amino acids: CASRETGVSTEAFF. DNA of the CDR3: TGTGCCAGCAGGGAGACAGGGGTGAGCACTGAAGCTTTCTTT.

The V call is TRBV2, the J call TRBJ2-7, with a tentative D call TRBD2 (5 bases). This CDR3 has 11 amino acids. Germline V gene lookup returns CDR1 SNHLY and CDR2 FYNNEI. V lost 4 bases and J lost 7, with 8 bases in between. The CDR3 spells CASSGEQEQYF. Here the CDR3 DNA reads TGTGCCAGCAGTGGGGAGCAAGAGCAGTACTTC.

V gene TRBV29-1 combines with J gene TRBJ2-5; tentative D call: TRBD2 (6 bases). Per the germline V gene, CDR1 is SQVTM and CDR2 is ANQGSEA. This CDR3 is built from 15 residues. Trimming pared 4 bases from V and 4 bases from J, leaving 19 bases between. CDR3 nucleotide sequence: TGCAGCGTTGGGGGAGGTTCGGGAGTCGTAGAGACCCAGTACTTC. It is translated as CSVGGGSGVVETQYF.

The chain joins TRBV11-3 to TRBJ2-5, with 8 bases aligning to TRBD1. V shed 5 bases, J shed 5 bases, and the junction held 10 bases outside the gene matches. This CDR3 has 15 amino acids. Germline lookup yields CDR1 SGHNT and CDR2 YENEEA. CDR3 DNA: TGTGCCAGCAGCCTACACGGACAGGGCGGGGAGACCCAGTACTTC. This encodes CASSLHGQGGETQYF.